This T cell receptor beta chain was retrieved from a study of blood T cells in healthy people across ages. The ends were cut back, 5 bases at V and 2 bases at J, with 13 bases in the middle. Germline CDR1 and CDR2: SEHNR and FQNEAQ (reference sequence). The CDR3 is 14 residues long. PCR was performed a second time for 7 to 11 cycles using a sample-barcoded 5' primer and a J-beta primer mix. TCRdb re-analysed the 5' RACE reads in MiXCR, keeping a single row per CDR3 protein. The sample holds fewer than 2,000,000 distinct CDR3 sequences, roughly two fifths seen once. The specimen was blood. The rearrangement uses TRBV7-9 and TRBJ2-7; D is possibly TRBD1 (5 bases). The TCR was taken from a human donor in good health. The CDR3 here is CASSRTDSPYEQYF. CDR3 sequence (DNA): TGTGCCAGCAGCCGGACCGACAGCCCCTACGAGCAGTACTTC.